Below, one T cell receptor beta chain is given with its context. What it recognizes is unknown. Sequencing used immunoSEQ multiplex PCR; TCRdb keeps in-frame clones, though not all of them. The sample lists about 44,000 clones; around 94% were seen once. This sample was taken from a study of OX40 agonist ivuxolimab in advanced cancers. Overall study results and limits: On average, CD8+ T cells had more expanded clones than CD4+. In the 0.1 to 3.0 mg/kg range, CD4+ and CD8+ blood T cells had expanded clonally by week 6.

The germline CDR1 and CDR2 sequences are SNHLY and FYNNEI. V gave up 3 bases and J gave up 6 bases; unmatched junction bases: 6. This CDR3 has 14 amino acids. The receptor was derived from an adult with an advanced solid tumor such as melanoma, head and neck, liver or kidney cancer. The V gene is TRBV2, the J gene TRBJ2-7, with TRBD1 identical over 9 bases. Sequencing was performed on CD4+ or CD8+ T cells sorted from blood, taken in a trial of the OX40 agonist ivuxolimab. The CDR3, as DNA: TGTGCCAGCAGTGAGGGGACAGGGTCCCCCGAGCAGTACTTC. It yields the protein CASSEGTGSPEQYF.